The 5 T cell receptor beta chains reported below all come from one sample, sequenced in a study of T-cell memory formation after mild COVID-19. TCRdb reprocessed the 5' RACE reads via MiXCR and lists one record per CDR3 protein. The sample has approximately 570,000 distinct CDR3 sequences; about a sixth are singletons. The sequencing sample was made of PBMCs or a T cell subset sorted from them (not recorded which). The receptor source for this set is an adult woman who had mild COVID-19 (a few samples of this study predate the infection). Cell type and time point are not known.

J is TRBJ1-1 and V is TRBV9; D gene unclear. The CDR3 sequence is 14 residues long. The germline V gene has CDR1 SGDLS and CDR2 YYNGEE. V was cut by 0 bases and J by 1 base, with 7 bases left in between. The CDR3 DNA follows: TGTGCCAGCAGCGTAGGAGGACCGAACACTGAAGCTTTCTTT. Translated: CASSVGGPNTEAFF. The full variable domain, in which reference TRBV9 and TRBJ1-1 provide the parts outside the CDR3, is DSGVTQTPKHLITATGQRVTLRCSPRSGDLSVYWYQQSLDQGLQFLIQYYNGEERAKGNILERFSAQQFPDLHSELNLSSLELGDSALYFCASSVGGPNTEAFFGQGTRLTVV.

This clonotype was counted a few times. The V call is TRBV5-1, the J call TRBJ2-1; perhaps TRBD2 as D (5 bases). The germline CDR1 and CDR2 sequences are SGHRS and YFSETQ. V lost 6 bases and J 0 bases, leaving 19 bases between the germline ends. The CDR3 runs to 17 residues. CDR3 DNA sequence: TGCGCCAGCACTCTCTTTGGACTCTCAAGCTCCTACAATGAGCAGTTCTTC. Translating gives CASTLFGLSSSYNEQFF.

This sequence joins TRBV15 and TRBJ2-3, with no clear D. Germline V gene sequence: CDR1 LNHNV, CDR2 YYDKDF (reference sequence). This CDR3 is 14 amino acids long. The V gene lost 8 bases and the J gene lost 6 bases, with 18 bases spanning the gap. CDR3 in amino acids: CATSTGPQRDTQYF. For the CDR3, the DNA is TGTGCCACCTCAACCGGGCCCCAGAGGGATACGCAGTATTTT.

This clonotype was recorded a few times. This chain joins TRBV5-6 and TRBJ2-3, with D possibly being TRBD1 (6 bases). Germline V CDR1 and CDR2: SGHDT, YYEEEE. This CDR3 has 15 amino acids. V was trimmed by 6 bases and J by 2 bases, leaving 16 bases between them. The chain's CDR3 is CASTYWDTVTDTQYF. The CDR3, as DNA: TGTGCCAGCACCTATTGGGACACCGTCACAGATACGCAGTATTTT.

This sequence joins TRBV30 and TRBJ2-7; TRBD1 matches 9 bases. The CDR3 loop spans 16 amino acids. V lost 4 bases and J lost 0; bases outside the gene matches: 10. Germline V gene sequence: CDR1 GTSNPN, CDR2 SVGIG (reference sequence). This CDR3 is CAWTRPGTGTSYEQYF. CDR3 DNA: TGTGCCTGGACCAGGCCCGGGACAGGGACCTCCTACGAGCAGTACTTC.